The clone carrying this T cell receptor beta chain was detected only a few times. This sample stems from a study of patients and donors after allogeneic stem cell transplantation. TCRdb reprocessed the RT-PCR reads via MiXCR and lists one record per CDR3 protein. The table shows about 960,000 distinct CDR3 sequences, with about a sixth occurring only once. The CDR3 contains 15 residues. CDR1 is SGHTA and CDR2 is FQGTGA in the germline V gene. Trimming pared 2 bases from V and 3 bases from J, leaving 14 bases between. The J gene is TRBJ2-7, the V gene TRBV7-3; perhaps TRBD1 as D (6 bases). Source material: blood, either unsorted or a sorted T cell fraction (not recorded which). The TCR was taken from a human donor who was either an allogeneic HSCT recipient or a stem cell or donor lymphocyte infusion donor (not recorded which). It is not recorded whose cells these are; they may come from a transplant donor. CDR3: CASSLGAAGVYEQYF. The CDR3 DNA reads TGTGCCAGCAGCTTAGGGGCGGCAGGGGTCTACGAGCAGTACTTC.